Sequencing of this T cell receptor beta chain was carried out in a study of naive and memory T cell subsets (dated by TCRdb to 2017 to 2019). Background for the entire study: Sorted naive and memory T cell subsets from peripheral blood were analyzed in the study using a UMI-based, open-source pipeline for TCR alpha and beta sequencing. Complete agreement was observed between the functional CMV T cell responses and the IgG serology results. RNA was DNase-treated and reverse transcribed with TCR constant-region primers, mostly using SuperScript III.

Separate amplification of TCR alpha and beta chain libraries was performed from the second PCR step onward. The CMV status of each donor was determined by measuring IFNgamma production from CD4+ T cells after fresh PBMCs had been stimulated overnight with CMV viral lysate. Using Miltenyi beads, CD4 T cells were first positively selected, and CD8 T cells were then positively selected from the CD4-negative fraction. Cells stained for CD3, CD4, CD8, CD45RA, CD27 and a live/dead dye were sorted on a BD Aria II into four subsets by CD45RA and CD27. Blood came from a few healthy volunteers, each fractionated into CD4 and CD8 T cells and then into four differentiation subsets. About 110 ml of peripheral blood was collected from each donor, and PBMC were isolated by Ficoll-Paque PLUS density-gradient centrifugation. Sorted cells were lysed in RLT buffer, after which RNA was extracted using a Qiagen RNeasy kit and stored at -80 degrees C.

Points the paper makes about the study in general: The repertoire findings for the naive and memory subsets could not be validated, as no ground truth was available. The abundance of TCRs followed a power law with an exponent that differed between naive and memory subsets yet stayed consistent across the three individuals. After error correction, only a single occurrence was seen for over 90% of naive TCR sequences, so much steeper abundance distributions were produced than in memory subsets. Each clonotype was defined as a single alpha or beta chain sequence rather than as a paired alpha/beta receptor. Gini index rose and Shannon and inverse Simpson diversity fell from naive through CM, EM and EMRA in both CD4 and CD8 cells. RNA-based TCR counts may be affected by expression changes linked to T cell activation and differentiation.

The protocol used for the library was UMI-ligation and nested PCR. The beta constant-region primer consisted of an equimolar mixture of two oligonucleotides that together covered TRBC1 and TRBC2. Four rounds of PCR, combining the SP2 primer with nested alpha and beta constant-region primers, were used to amplify the ligated cDNA. A single-stranded oligonucleotide carrying the SP2 primer and a 12-nucleotide UMI was ligated to the 3' end of the cDNA by T4 RNA ligase 1. The ligation reaction was incubated at 16°C for roughly 19-24 hours. PCR2 was typically performed as a SYBR Green qPCR and was stopped at a predetermined threshold so that over-amplification was prevented. Every purification after the first one was done using Agencourt AMPure XP magnetic beads. Library amounts were measured by Qubit and library quality was assessed on a TapeStation, where the main peak was expected at around 650 bp. The pooled libraries were sequenced on an Illumina MiSeq using v2 2x251 paired-end kits, which usually yielded about 0.95-2.1 million reads per sample. Each sample was pooled at 4 nM, and roughly 4.5-7% PhiX was included to help cluster recognition. The authors processed their data as follows. Using tag matching that tolerated one base-pair mismatch, Decombinator assigned V and J genes to FASTQ reads that had been processed by Demultiplexor. Collapsinator used UMIs to correct both sequencing errors and frequency errors arising from PCR heterogeneity. CDR3Translator translated TCRs and extracted CDR3s from the conserved cysteine to the FGXG phenylalanine, flagging non-productive sequences. Gini, Shannon entropy and inverse Simpson indices were calculated on repertoires that had been subsampled to equal numbers of UMI-defined TCRs. Within the linear range, a power law was fitted by maximum likelihood to the distributions of clonotype abundance. For one naive CD8 sample, the pipeline and MIGEC produced similar UMI counts, unique TCR numbers and clonal distributions. The repertoires were searched for 6,000 to 9,500 CMV-associated CDR3 sequences that had been compiled from VDJdb and a published dataset. The public reads were reanalyzed by TCRdb: fastp trimming at Q25, MiXCR alignment, in-frame beta chains only. Entries are consolidated by CDR3 protein sequence, retaining the most common genes and DNA. The V and J calls were determined by TCRdb, not by the authors. The sample yields around 110,000 distinct CDR3 sequences; 35% to 40% were counted once. The ten largest clones represent around 0.92% of the sample.

From a lookup of the germline V gene, CDR1 and CDR2 are SGHRS and YFSETQ. Deletion took 0 bases off V and 0 bases off J, with a span of 4 bases between the germline ends. Measured from the cysteine to the phenylalanine, the CDR3 is 14 residues long. Of the read, only the CDR3 DNA is kept; its 42 bases are in frame from base 1. Notes on this clonotype: It has no known antigen specificity. Per-nucleotide qualities are absent, and no much larger clonotype sits a single base away.

The source material was central memory CD4+ T cells from blood. According to the study, the label for this sample's cell subset or site signals: central memory, CD45RA- CD27+. The rearranged segments are TRBV5-1 and TRBJ1-5; the D segment cannot be called with confidence. The TCR comes from a human donor in good health. The DNA is TGCGCCAGCAGCTTGGGGTCTAGCAATCAGCCCCAGCATTTT. This translates into CASSLGSSNQPQHF.